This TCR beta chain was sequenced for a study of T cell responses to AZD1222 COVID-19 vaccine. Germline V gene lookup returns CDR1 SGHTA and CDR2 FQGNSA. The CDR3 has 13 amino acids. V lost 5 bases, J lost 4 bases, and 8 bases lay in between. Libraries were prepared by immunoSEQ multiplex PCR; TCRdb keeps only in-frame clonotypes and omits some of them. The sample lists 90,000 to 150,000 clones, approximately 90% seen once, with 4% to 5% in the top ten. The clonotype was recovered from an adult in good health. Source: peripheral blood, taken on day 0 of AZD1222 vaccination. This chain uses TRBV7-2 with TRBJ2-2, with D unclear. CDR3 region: CASSILRTGELFF. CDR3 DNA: TGTGCCAGCAGCATTTTACGCACCGGGGAGCTGTTTTTT.